This record looks at one T cell receptor (beta chain) sequence and its context. This CDR3 is also generated by other DNA sequences in the sample. The CDR3 runs 14 residues. Germline V gene data show CDR1 as GTSNPN and CDR2 as SVGIG (reference sequence). V was cut by 0 bases and J by 4 bases, with 12 bases left in between. This specimen comes from a study of cytomegalovirus exposure and HLA in healthy donors. 13 Jbeta primers and 60 Vbeta primers were used for the PCR. Repertoires were generated with immunoSEQ multiplex PCR, while TCRdb's copy carries only in-frame clones and drops some. The table includes roughly 100,000 clones, approximately 64% detected once.

The TCR originated in a human donor in good health. This rearrangement joins TRBV30 to TRBJ1-1; perhaps TRBD1 as D (5 bases). Sequencing used PBMCs. The CDR3, as DNA: TGTGCCTGGAGTGTACTCGGGGGTGGCACTGAAGCTTTCTTT. The encoded protein is CAWSVLGGGTEAFF.